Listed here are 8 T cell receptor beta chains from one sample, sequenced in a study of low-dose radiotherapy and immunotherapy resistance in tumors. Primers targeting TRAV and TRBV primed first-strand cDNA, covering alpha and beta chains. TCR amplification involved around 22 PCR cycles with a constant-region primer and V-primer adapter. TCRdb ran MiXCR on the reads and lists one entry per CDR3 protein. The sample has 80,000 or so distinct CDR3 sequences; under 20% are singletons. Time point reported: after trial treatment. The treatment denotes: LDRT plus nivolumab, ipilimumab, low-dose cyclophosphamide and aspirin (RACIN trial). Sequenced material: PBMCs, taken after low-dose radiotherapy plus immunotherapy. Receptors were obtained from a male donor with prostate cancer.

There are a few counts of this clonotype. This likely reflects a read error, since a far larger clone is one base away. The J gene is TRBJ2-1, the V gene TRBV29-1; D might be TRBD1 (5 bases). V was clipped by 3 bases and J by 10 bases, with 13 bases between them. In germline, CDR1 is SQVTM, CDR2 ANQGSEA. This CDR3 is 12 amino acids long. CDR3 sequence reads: CSVDQGANEQFF. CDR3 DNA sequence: TGCAGCGTTGACCAGGGTGCCAACGAGCAGTTCTTC.

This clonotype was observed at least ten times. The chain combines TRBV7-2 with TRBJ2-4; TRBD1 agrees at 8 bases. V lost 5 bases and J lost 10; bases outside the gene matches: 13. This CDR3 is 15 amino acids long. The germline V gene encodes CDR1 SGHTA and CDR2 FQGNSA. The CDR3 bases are TGTGCCAGCAGCCCCCAATGGGCAGGACAGGGAATTCAGTACTTC. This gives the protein CASSPQWAGQGIQYF.

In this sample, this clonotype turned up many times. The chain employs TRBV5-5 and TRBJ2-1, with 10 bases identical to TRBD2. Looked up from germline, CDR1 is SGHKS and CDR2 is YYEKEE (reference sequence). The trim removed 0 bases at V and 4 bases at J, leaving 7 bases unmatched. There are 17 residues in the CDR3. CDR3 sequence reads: CASSLGLAGQLYNEQFF. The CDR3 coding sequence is TGTGCCAGCAGCTTGGGACTAGCGGGCCAATTGTACAATGAGCAGTTCTTC.

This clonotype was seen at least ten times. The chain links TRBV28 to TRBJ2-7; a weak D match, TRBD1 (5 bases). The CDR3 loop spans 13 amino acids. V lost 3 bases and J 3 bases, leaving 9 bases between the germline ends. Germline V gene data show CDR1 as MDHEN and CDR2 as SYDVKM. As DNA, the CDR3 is TGTGCCAGCAGTTTCGACAGAAACTACGAGCAGTACTTC. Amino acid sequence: CASSFDRNYEQYF. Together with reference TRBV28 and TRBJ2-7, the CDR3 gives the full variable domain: DVKVTQSSRYLVKRTGEKVFLECVQDMDHENMFWYRQDPGLGLRLIYFSYDVKMKEKGDIPEGYSVSREKKERFSLILESASTNQTSMYLCASSFDRNYEQYFGPGTRLTVT.

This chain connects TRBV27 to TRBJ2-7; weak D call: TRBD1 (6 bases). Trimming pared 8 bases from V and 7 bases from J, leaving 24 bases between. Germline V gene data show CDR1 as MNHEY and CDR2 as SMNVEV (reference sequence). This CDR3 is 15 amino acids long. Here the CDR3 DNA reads TGTGCCAGCCGAAGCCGCCTGCTAGCCGGACAGGAGCAGTACTTC. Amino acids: CASRSRLLAGQEQYF.

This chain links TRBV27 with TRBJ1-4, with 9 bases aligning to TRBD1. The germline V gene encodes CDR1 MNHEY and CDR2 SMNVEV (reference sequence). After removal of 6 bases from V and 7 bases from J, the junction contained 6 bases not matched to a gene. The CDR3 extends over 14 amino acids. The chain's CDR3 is CASSGTGRSEKLFF. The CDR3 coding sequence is TGTGCCAGCAGCGGGACAGGGAGGAGTGAAAAACTGTTTTTT.

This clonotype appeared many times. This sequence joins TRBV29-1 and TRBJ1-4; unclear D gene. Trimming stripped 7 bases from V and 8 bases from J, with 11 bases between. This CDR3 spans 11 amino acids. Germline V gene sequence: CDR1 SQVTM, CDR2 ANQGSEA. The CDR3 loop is CSAGWGEKLFF. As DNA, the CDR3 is TGCAGCGCCGGGTGGGGAGAAAAACTGTTTTTT.

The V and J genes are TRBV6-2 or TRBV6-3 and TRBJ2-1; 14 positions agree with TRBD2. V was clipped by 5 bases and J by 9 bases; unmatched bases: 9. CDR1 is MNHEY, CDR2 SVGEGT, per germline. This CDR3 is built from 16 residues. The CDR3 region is CASSPTGGLAGVEQFF. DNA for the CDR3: TGTGCCAGCAGTCCGACTGGGGGACTAGCGGGAGTTGAGCAGTTCTTC.